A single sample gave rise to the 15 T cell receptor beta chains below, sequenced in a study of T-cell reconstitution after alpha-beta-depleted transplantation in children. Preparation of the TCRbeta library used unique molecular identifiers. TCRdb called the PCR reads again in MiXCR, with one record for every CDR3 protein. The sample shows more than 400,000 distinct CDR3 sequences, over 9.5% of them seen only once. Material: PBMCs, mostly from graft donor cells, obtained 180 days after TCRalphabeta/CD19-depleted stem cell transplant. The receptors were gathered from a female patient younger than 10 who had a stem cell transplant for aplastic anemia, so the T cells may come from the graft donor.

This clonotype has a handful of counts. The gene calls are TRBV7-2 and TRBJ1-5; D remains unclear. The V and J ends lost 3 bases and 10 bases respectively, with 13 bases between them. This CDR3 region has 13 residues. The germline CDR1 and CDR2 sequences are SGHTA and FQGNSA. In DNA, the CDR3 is TGTGCCAGCAGCTTCGTGCCTGGGCGACCCCAGCATTTT. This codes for CASSFVPGRPQHF.

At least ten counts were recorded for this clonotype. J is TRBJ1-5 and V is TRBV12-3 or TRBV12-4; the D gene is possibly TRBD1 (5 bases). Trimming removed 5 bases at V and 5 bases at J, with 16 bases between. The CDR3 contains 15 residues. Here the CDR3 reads CASSGGQGKDQPQHF. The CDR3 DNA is TGTGCCAGCAGTGGTGGGCAGGGTAAGGATCAGCCCCAGCATTTT.

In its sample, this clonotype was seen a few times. The CDR3 is CASSSRPVGDGYTF. The CDR3 DNA reads as TGTGCCAGCAGCTCGAGGCCCGTTGGGGATGGCTACACCTTC. The rearrangement links TRBV9 to TRBJ1-2; D is unresolved. V was pared by 4 bases and J by 6 bases, with 16 bases between. The V gene's germline CDR1 is SGDLS and CDR2 YYNGEE. The CDR3 contains 14 residues.

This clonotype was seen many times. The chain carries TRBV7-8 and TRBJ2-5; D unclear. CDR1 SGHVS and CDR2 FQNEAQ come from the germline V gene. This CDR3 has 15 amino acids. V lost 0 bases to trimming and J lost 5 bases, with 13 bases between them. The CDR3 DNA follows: TGTGCCAGCAGCTTAGCGAAAGGGTCTTGGGAGACCCAGTACTTC. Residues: CASSLAKGSWETQYF.

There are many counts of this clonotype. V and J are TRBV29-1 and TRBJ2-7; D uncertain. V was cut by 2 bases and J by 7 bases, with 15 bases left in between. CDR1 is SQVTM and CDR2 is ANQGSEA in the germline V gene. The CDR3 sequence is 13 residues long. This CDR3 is CSVEYQSGGEQYF. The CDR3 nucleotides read TGCAGCGTTGAATACCAAAGTGGCGGTGAGCAGTACTTC.

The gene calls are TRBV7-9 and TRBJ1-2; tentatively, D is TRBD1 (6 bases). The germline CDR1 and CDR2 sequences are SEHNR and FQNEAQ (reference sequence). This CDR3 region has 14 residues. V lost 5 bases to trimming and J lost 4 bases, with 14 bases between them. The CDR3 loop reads CASSPDSLFYGYTF. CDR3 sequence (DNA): TGTGCCAGCAGCCCGGACAGTCTCTTCTATGGCTACACCTTC. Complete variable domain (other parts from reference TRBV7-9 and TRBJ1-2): DTGVSQNPRHKITKRGQNVTFRCDPISEHNRLYWYRQTLGQGPEFLTYFQNEAQLEKSRLLSDRFSAERPKGSFSTLEIQRTEQGDSAMYLCASSPDSLFYGYTFGSGTRLTVV.

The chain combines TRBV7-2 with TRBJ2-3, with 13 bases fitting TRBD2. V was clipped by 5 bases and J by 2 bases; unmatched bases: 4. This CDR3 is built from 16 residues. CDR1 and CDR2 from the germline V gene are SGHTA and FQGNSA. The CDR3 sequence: CASSPGLAGPTDTQYF. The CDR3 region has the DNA TGTGCCAGCAGCCCGGGACTAGCGGGGCCCACAGATACGCAGTATTTT.

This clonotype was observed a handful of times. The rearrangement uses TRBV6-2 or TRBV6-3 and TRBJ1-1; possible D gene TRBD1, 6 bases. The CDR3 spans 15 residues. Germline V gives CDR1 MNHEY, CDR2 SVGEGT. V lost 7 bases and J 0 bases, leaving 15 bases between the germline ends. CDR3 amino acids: CASKGGSAVNTEAFF. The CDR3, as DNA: TGTGCCAGCAAGGGGGGATCTGCCGTGAACACTGAAGCTTTCTTT.

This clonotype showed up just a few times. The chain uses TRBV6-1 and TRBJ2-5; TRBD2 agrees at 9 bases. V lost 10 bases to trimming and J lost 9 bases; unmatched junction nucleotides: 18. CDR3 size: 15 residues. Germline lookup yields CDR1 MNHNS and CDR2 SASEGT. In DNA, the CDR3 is TGTGCCACCAGAAAGGTAGCGGGAGCCCTTTTGGCCCAGTACTTC. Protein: CATRKVAGALLAQYF.

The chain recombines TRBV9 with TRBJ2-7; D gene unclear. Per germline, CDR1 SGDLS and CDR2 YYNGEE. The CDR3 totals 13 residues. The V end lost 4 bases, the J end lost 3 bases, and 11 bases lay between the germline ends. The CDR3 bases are TGTGCCAGCAGCACCGACCTGGGCTACGAGCAGTACTTC. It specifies CASSTDLGYEQYF.

The CDR3: CASSWSSYNEQFF. The CDR3 region has the DNA TGTGCCAGCAGTTGGAGCTCCTACAATGAGCAGTTCTTC. The genes are TRBV11-2 and TRBJ2-1; D gene ambiguous. The germline V gene has CDR1 SGHAT and CDR2 FQNNGV. The ends were cut back, 6 bases at V and 0 bases at J, with 6 bases in the middle. The CDR3 has 13 amino acids.

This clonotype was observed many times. This CDR3 is CASGSLADSTDTQYF. CDR3 in DNA: TGTGCCAGCGGGTCACTAGCGGATAGCACAGATACGCAGTATTTT. J is TRBJ2-3 and V is TRBV21-1; the table's D call TRBD2 went unverified against the DNA. TRBV21-1 is listed as a pseudogene. This CDR3 is built from 15 residues.

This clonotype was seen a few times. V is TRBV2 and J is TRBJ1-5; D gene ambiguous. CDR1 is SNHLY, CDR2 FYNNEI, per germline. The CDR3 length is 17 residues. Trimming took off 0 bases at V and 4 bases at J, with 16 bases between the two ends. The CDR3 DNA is TGTGCCAGCAGTGAAGCGAGTAGGGCGGACTCGAATCAGCCCCAGCATTTT. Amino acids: CASSEASRADSNQPQHF.

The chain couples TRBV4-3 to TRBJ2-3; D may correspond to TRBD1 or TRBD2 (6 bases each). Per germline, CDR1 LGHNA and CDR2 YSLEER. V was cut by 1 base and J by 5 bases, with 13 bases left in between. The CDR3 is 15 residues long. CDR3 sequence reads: CASSQGTNRVDTQYF. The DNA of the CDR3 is TGCGCCAGCAGCCAAGGGACTAACAGGGTAGATACGCAGTATTTT.

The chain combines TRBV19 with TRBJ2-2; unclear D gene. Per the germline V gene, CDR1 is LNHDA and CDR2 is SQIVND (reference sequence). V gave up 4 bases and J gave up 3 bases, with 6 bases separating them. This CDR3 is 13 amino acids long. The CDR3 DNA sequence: TGTGCCAGTAGTACACGTGACACCGGGGAGCTGTTTTTT. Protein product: CASSTRDTGELFF.